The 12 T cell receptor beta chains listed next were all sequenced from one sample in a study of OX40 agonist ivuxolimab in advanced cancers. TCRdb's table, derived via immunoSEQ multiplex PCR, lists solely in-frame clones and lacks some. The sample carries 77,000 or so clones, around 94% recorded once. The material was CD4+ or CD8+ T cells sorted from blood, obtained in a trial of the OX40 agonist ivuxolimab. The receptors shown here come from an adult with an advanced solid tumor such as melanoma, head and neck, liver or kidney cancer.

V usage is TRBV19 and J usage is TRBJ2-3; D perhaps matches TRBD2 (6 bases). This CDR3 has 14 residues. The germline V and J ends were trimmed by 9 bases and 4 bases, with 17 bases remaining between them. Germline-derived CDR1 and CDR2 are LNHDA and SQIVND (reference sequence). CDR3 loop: CARGGRLGADTQYF. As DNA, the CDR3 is TGTGCCAGAGGTGGGAGACTAGGGGCAGATACGCAGTATTTT.

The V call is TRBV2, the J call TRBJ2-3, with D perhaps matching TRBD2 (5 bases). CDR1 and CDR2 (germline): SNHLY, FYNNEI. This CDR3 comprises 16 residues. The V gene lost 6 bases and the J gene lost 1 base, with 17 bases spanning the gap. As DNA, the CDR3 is TGTGCCAGCAGAACCCCGGCCAAGCGGCGCACAGATACGCAGTATTTT. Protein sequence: CASRTPAKRRTDTQYF.

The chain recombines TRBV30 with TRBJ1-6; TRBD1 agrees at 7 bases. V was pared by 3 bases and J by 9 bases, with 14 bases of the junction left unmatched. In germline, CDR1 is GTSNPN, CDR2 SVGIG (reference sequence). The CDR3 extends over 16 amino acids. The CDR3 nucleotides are TGTGCCTGGAGCCAGACAGGGATTGCAAATCGTTCACCCCTCCACTTT. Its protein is CAWSQTGIANRSPLHF.

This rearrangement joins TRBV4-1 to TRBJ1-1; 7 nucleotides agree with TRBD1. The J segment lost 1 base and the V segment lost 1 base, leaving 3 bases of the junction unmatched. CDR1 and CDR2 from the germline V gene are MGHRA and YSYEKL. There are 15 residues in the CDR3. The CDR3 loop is CASSQAGTENTEAFF. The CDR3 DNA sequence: TGCGCCAGCAGCCAAGCGGGGACAGAGAACACTGAAGCTTTCTTT.

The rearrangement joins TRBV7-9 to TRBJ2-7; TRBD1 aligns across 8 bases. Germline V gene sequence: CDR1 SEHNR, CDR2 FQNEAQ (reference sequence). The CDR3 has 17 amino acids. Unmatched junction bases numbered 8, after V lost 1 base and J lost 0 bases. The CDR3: CASSLVGQGPSSYEQYF. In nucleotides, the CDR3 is TGTGCCAGCAGCTTAGTCGGACAGGGACCTAGCTCCTACGAGCAGTACTTC.

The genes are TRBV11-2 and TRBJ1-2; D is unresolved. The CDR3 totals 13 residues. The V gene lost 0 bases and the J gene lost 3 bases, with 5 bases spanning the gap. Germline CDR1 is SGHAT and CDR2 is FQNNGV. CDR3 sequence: CASSLEAHYGYTF. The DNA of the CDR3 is TGTGCCAGCAGCTTAGAGGCGCACTATGGCTACACCTTC.

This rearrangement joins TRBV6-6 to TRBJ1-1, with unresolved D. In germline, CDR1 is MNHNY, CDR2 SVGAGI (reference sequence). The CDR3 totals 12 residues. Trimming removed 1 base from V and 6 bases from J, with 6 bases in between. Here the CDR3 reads CASSYLRSEAFF. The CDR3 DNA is TGTGCCAGCAGTTACTTACGATCTGAAGCTTTCTTT.

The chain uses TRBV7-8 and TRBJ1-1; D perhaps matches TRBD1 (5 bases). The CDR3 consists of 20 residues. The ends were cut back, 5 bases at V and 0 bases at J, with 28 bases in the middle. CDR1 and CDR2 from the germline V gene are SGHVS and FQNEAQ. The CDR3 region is CASSPKMRYKTETLNTEAFF. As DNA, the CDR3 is TGTGCCAGCAGCCCGAAAATGCGATATAAGACAGAAACATTGAACACTGAAGCTTTCTTT.

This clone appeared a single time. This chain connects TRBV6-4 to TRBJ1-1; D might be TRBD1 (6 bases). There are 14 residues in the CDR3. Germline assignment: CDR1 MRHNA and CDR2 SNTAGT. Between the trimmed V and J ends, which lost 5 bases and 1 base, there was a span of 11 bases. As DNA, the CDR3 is TGTGCCAGCAGTTCTGGAGGGGGGAACACTGAAGCTTTCTTT. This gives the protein CASSSGGGNTEAFF.

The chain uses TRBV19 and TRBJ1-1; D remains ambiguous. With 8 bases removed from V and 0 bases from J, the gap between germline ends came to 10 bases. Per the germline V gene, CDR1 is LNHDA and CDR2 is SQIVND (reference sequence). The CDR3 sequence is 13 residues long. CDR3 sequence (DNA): TGTGCCAGTCAGGACGGTTTGAACACTGAAGCTTTCTTT. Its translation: CASQDGLNTEAFF.

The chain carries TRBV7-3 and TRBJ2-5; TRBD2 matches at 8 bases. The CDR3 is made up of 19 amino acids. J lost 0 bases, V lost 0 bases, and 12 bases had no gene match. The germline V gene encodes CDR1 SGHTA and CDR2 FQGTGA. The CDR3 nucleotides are TGTGCCAGCAGCTTAACTGGCCCCGGGACTAGTAGTAACCAAGAGACCCAGTACTTC. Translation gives CASSLTGPGTSSNQETQYF. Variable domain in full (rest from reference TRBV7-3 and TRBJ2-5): GAGVSQTPSNKVTEKGKYVELRCDPISGHTALYWYRQSLGQGPEFLIYFQGTGAADDSGLPNDRFFAVRPEGSVSTLKIQRTERGDSAVYLCASSLTGPGTSSNQETQYFGPGTRLLVL.

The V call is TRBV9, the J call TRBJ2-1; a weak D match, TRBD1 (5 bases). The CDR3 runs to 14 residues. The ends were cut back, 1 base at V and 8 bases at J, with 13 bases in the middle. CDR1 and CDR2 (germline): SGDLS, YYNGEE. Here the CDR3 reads CASSVSGQWDEQFF. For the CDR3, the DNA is TGTGCCAGCAGCGTATCAGGGCAGTGGGATGAGCAGTTCTTC.